This TCR beta chain was documented in a study of T cells in Graves' hyperthyroidism and ophthalmopathy. The germline V and J ends were trimmed by 7 bases and 5 bases, with 18 bases remaining between them. The CDR3 is made up of 16 amino acids. Amplification of TCR beta CDR3 regions was performed using RNA transcripts as template. An initial round of RT-PCR targeting the TCR CDR3 relied on the HTBI primer set. MiXCR, run by TCRdb on the multiplex PCR reads, gives a single entry per CDR3 protein. The sample shows a few hundred thousand distinct CDR3 sequences, roughly 50% of them seen only once. This chain connects TRBV12-3 or TRBV12-4 to TRBJ1-6; the D gene is possibly TRBD1 (5 bases). Input material: peripheral blood or thyroid tissue (not recorded which). The receptor was derived from an adult woman with Graves' disease, either hyperthyroidism or ophthalmopathy (not recorded which). CDR3 in DNA: TGTGCCAGCAAGGCAGGGACCTTAATAGATAATTCACCCCTCCACTTT. It translates to CASKAGTLIDNSPLHF.